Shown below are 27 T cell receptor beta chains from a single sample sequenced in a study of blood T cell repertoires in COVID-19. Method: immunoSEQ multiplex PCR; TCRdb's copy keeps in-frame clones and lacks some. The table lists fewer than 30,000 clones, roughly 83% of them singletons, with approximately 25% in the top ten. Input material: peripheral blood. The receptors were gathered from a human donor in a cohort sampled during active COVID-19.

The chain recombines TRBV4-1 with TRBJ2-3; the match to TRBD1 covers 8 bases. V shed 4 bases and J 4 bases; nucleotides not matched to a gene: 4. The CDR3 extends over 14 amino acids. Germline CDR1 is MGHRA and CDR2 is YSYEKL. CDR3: CASSRTGGSDTQYF. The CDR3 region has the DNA TGCGCCAGCAGCCGCACAGGGGGATCAGATACGCAGTATTTT.

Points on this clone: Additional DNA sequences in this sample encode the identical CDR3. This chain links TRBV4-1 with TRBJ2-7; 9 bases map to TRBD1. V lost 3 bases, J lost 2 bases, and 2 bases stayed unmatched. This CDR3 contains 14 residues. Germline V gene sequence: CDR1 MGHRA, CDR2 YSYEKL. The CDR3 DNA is TGCGCCAGCAGCCATCGGGACAGGGCCTACGAGCAGTACTTC. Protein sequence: CASSHRDRAYEQYF.

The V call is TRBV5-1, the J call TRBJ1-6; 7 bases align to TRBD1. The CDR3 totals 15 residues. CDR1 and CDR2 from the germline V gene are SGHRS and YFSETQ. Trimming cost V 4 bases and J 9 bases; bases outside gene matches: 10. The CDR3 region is CASSHEQGRGSPLHF. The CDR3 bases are TGCGCCAGCAGCCACGAACAGGGGCGAGGTTCACCCCTCCACTTT. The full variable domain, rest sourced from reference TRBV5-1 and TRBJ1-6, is KAGVTQTPRYLIKTRGQQVTLSCSPISGHRSVSWYQQTPGQGLQFLFEYFSETQRNKGNFPGRFSGRQFSNSRSEMNVSTLELGDSALYLCASSHEQGRGSPLHFGNGTRLTVT.

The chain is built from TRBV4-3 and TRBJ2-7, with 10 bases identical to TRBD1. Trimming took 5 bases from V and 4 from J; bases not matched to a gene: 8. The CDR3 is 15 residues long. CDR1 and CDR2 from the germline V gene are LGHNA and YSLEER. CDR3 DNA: TGCGCCAGCAGCGAGGGACAGGGGATCGGGTACGAGCAGTACTTC. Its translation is CASSEGQGIGYEQYF.

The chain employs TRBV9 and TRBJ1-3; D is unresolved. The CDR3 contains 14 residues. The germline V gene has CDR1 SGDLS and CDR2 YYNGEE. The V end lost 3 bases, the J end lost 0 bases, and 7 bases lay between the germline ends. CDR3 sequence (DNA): TGTGCCAGCAGCGATAGTGACTCTGGAAACACCATATATTTT. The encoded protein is CASSDSDSGNTIYF.

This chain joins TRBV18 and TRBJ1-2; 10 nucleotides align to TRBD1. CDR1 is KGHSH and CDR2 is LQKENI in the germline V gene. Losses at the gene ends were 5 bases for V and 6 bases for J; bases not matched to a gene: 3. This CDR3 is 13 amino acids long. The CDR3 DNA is TGTGCCAGCTCAACGACAGGGGGCCATGGCTACACCTTC. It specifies CASSTTGGHGYTF.

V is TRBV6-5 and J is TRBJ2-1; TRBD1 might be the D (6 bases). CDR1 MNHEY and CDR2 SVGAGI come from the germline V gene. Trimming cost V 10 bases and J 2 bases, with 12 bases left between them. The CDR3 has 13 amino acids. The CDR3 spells CATRQEAYNEQFF. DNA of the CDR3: TGTGCCACTAGACAGGAGGCCTACAATGAGCAGTTCTTC.

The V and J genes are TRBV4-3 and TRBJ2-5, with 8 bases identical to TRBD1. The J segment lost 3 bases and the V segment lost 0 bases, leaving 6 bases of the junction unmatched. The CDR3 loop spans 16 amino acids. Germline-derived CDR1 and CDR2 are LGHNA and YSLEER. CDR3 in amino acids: CASSQDRIQGEETQYF. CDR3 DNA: TGCGCCAGCAGCCAAGATAGGATACAGGGGGAAGAGACCCAGTACTTC.

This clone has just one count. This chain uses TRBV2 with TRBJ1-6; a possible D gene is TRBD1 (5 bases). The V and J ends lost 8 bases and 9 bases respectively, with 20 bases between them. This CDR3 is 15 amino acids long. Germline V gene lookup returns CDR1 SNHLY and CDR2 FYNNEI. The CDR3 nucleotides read TGTGCCAGCTTGCTTGGGGGGACGGTCTTTTCACCCCTCCACTTT. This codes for CASLLGGTVFSPLHF.

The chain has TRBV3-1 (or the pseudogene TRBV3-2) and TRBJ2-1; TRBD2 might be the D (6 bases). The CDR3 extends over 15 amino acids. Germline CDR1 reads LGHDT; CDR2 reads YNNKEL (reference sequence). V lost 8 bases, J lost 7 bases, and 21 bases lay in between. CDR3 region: CASPDRLGGKNEQFF. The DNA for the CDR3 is TGTGCCAGCCCCGACCGATTAGGAGGGAAGAATGAGCAGTTCTTC.

CDR3 residues: CASSGQGNRSPLHF. CDR3 nucleotides: TGCGCCAGCTCGGGACAGGGAAATAGGTCACCCCTCCACTTT. The V call is TRBV10-2, the J call TRBJ1-6; TRBD1 agrees at 9 bases. Per the germline V gene, CDR1 is WSHSY and CDR2 is SAAADI. Trimming cost V 8 bases and J 10 bases; bases outside gene matches: 9. CDR3 length equals 14 residues.

The CDR3 nucleotides are TGTGCCAGCAGTTACCTTAGCGGGAGACGACAAGAGACCCAGTACTTC. Its translation is CASSYLSGRRQETQYF. The genes are TRBV6-5 and TRBJ2-5; TRBD2 agrees at 9 bases. V lost 2 bases to trimming and J lost 2 bases; unmatched junction nucleotides: 6. Germline V gene data show CDR1 as MNHEY and CDR2 as SVGAGI. This CDR3 has 16 amino acids.

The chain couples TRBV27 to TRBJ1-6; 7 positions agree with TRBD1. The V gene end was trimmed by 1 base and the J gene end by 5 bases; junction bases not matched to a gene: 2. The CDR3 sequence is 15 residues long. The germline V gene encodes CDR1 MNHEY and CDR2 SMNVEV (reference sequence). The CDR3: CASSLYRGNNSPLHF. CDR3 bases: TGTGCCAGCAGTTTATACAGGGGAAATAATTCACCCCTCCACTTT.

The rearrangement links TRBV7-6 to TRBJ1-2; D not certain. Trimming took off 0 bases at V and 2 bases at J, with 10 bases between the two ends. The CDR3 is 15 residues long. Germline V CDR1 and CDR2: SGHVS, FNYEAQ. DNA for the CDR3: TGTGCCAGCAGCTTAGCCGGCCAGGCCAACTATGGCTACACCTTC. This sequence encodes CASSLAGQANYGYTF.

The CDR3 DNA is TGTGCCTGGAGTGCTTCAGGGGTCTCACCCCTCCACTTT. This codes for CAWSASGVSPLHF. This sequence joins TRBV30 and TRBJ1-6, with D possibly TRBD1 on 6 matching bases. Germline-derived CDR1 and CDR2 are GTSNPN and SVGIG (reference sequence). The CDR3 extends over 13 amino acids. The ends were cut back, 1 base at V and 10 bases at J, with 11 bases in the middle.

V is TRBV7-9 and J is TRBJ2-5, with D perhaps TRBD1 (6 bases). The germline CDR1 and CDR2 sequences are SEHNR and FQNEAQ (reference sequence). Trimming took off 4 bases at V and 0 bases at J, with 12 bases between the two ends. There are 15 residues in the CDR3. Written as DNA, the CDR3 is TGTGCCAGCAGCTCAGGACAGATGTACCAAGAGACCCAGTACTTC. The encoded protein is CASSSGQMYQETQYF.

CDR3 bases: TGTGCCAGCAGCCTTAGACAGGGAAGGCAGTATTTT. Amino acid sequence: CASSLRQGRQYF. The chain joins TRBV4-2 to TRBJ2-3; 7 bases line up with TRBD1. Trimming cost V 4 bases and J 11 bases; bases outside gene matches: 6. Germline-derived CDR1 and CDR2 are LGHNA and YNFKEQ. The CDR3 sequence is 12 residues long.

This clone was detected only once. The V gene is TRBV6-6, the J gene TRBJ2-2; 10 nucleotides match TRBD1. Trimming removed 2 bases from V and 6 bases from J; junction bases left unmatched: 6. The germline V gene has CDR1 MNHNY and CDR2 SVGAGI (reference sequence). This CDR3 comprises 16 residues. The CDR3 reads CASSYGGTGDSGELFF. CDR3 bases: TGTGCCAGCAGTTACGGGGGGACAGGGGACTCCGGGGAGCTGTTTTTT.

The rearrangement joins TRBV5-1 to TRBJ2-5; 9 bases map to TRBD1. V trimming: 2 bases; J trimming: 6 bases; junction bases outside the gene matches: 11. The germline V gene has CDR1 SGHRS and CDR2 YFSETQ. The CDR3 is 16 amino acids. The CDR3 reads CASSFFSGQGMQTQYF. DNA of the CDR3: TGCGCCAGCAGCTTTTTCTCTGGACAGGGGATGCAGACCCAGTACTTC.

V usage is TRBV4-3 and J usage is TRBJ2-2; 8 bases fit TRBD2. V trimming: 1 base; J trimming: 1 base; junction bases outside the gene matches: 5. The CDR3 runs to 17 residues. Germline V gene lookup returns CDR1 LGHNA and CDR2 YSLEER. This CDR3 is CASSQAAAGVNTGELFF. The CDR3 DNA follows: TGCGCCAGCAGCCAAGCCGCAGCGGGGGTGAACACCGGGGAGCTGTTTTTT.

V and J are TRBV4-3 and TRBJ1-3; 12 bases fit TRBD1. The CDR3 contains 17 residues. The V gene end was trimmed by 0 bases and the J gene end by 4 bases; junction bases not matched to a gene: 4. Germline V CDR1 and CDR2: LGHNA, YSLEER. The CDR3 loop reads CASSQDGTGGAGNTIYF. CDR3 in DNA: TGCGCCAGCAGCCAAGATGGGACAGGGGGCGCCGGAAACACCATATATTTT.

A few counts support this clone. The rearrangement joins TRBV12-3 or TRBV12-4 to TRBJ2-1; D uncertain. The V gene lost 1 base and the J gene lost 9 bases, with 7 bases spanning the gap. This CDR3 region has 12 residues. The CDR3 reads CASSLVLSEQFF. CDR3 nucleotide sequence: TGTGCCAGCAGTTTAGTACTGAGTGAGCAGTTCTTC.

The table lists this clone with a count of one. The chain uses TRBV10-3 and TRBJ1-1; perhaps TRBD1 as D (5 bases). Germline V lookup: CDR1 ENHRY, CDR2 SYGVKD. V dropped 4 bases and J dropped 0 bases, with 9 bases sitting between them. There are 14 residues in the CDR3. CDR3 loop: CAISGQGLNTEAFF. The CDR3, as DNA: TGTGCCATCAGTGGGCAGGGATTGAACACTGAAGCTTTCTTT.

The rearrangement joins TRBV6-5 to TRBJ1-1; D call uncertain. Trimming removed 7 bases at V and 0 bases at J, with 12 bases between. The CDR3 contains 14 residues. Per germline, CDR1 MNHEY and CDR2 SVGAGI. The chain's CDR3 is CASNPGLMNTEAFF. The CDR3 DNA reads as TGTGCCAGCAATCCGGGGTTGATGAACACTGAAGCTTTCTTT.

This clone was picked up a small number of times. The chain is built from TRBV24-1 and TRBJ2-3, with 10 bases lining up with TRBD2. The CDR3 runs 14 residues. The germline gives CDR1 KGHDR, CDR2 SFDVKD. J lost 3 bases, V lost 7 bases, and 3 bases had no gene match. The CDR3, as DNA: TGTGCCACCAGCCCTAGCGGGAGTACAGATACGCAGTATTTT. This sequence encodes CATSPSGSTDTQYF.

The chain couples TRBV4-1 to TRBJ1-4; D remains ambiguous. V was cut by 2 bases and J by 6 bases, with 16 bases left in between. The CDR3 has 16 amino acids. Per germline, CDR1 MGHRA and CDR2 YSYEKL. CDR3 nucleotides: TGCGCCAGCAGCCAAACCGGCGGGCCTTCACATGAAAAACTGTTTTTT. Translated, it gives CASSQTGGPSHEKLFF.

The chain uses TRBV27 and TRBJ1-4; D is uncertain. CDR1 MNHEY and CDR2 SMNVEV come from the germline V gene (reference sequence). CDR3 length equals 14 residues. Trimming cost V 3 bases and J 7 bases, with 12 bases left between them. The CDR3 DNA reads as TGTGCCAGCAGTTTTCGGGTTTCGGCTGAAAAACTGTTTTTT. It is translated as CASSFRVSAEKLFF.